This TCR beta chain originates from a study of memory CD4+ T cells and cytomegalovirus serostatus. Study overall: Of the healthy Belgian adults, 9 were CMV seropositive and about 24 seronegative. General observations from the study: A US-trained random forest predicted CMV serostatus with median AUC about 0.92. Each of approximately 73 CMV-associated TCRbeta sequences occurred in one to five individuals.

The sort gate was single viable CD3+CD4+CD8-CD45RO+ cells for memory CD4+ T cells. The CDR3 consists of 15 residues. From germline, CDR1 is SGHVS and CDR2 FQNEAQ. Between the trimmed V and J ends, which lost 5 bases and 3 bases, there was a span of 16 bases. In regard to this clone: Its antigen is still unknown.

In the original workflow: Out-of-frame sequences were removed, leaving a few million distinct TCRbeta sequences. The data were produced by immunoSEQ multiplex PCR, yet TCRdb's version contains in-frame clones alone and is incomplete. V and J calls and clone size follow that table, whereas D and trimming were derived from the DNA. The table has approximately 44,000 clones, more than 65% seen once. The sample consisted of memory CD4+ T cells from blood. The chain carries TRBV7-8 and TRBJ1-1; D not resolved. The sequence came from an adult in good health and CMV-seronegative. Written as DNA, the CDR3 is TGTGCCAGCAGCCCTGCGGGCTACGTGGACACTGAAGCTTTCTTT. Translated: CASSPAGYVDTEAFF.